This T cell receptor (beta chain) was recovered during a study of blood T cell repertoires in COVID-19 (TCRdb year 2020). A note on the overall study: The collaborator samples originated in the United States, Italy and Spain and spanned the acute and convalescent phases of COVID-19. Samples were obtained from the ongoing ImmuneRACE study (first 160 participants) and from 1,254 subjects provided by 6 global collaborators. Where available, HLA class I and class II types were taken from metadata supplied by the sample provider and were not determined by assay-based typing. A de-identified subject ID, COVID-19 status, age in years and sex were almost always included in the sample metadata. The material from the prospective study consisted of cDNA or gDNA derived from T cells, B-cell-depleted T cells, or PBMCs. A freely available public database, intended as a resource for researchers studying the immune response to SARS-CoV-2, is where the repertoires were released. Deeply sampled blood TCRbeta repertoires from subjects exposed to, actively infected with, or recovered from COVID-19 were included in the dataset. What the authors observed across the whole study: How much clinical and demographic metadata was included differed by source and by participant, and the metadata was provided uncurated.

A word on this clone: Its antigen target is currently unknown. Per-nucleotide qualities are absent, and no much larger clonotype sits a single base away.

Collaborating institutions collected whole blood in K2EDTA tubes following their own protocols. For TCRbeta analysis, collaborators shipped samples as frozen whole blood, isolated PBMCs, or DNA extracted from either of those sample types. V is shortened by 4 bases, J by 0 bases, and the region joining them spans 8 bases. Including the terminal cysteine and phenylalanine, the CDR3 comprises 14 residues. The kept DNA is CDR3 alone, 42 bases in frame from the first base. CDR1 is given as SGHRS and CDR2 as YFSETQ, both from the germline V gene. TCRbeta CDR3 regions were amplified from genomic DNA using the immunoSEQ Assay, a bias-controlled multiplex PCR. As for the authors' bioinformatics: Within the assay, amplification of reference gene primers was used to estimate how many nucleated cells each sample contained. Sequence reads were collapsed and filtered to measure the absolute abundance of every unique TCRbeta CDR3 rearrangement. For each sample, productive Simpson clonality was calculated as the square root of Simpson's diversity index over productive rearrangements. TCRdb took this table from immuneACCESS and kept in-frame rearrangements with V and J called. Such tables lack part of the clones; where checked against another copy, unresolved V genes explain under half of the gap, and the rest is unexplained. V and J calls and clone size are given by that table; D and trimming were obtained from the DNA. This sample lists fewer than 250,000 clones; 85% to 90% were detected once. Over 2.5% of the sample is taken by the ten largest.

This receptor chain uses TRBV5-1 and TRBJ1-5; the D gene lacks a confident call. This sequence originates from a man aged 60 to 69 with acute or convalescent COVID-19. Sequences were obtained from peripheral blood. This receptor carries the CDR3 CASSPLSSNQPQHF. The DNA reads TGCGCCAGCAGCCCCCTTAGTAGCAATCAGCCCCAGCATTTT.